The rows below give T cell receptor beta chains drawn from one sample of a study of blood T cell repertoires in COVID-19. Measured with immunoSEQ multiplex PCR; TCRdb has only the in-frame clones, and not every one. The top ten clones hold 5.5% to 7% of a sample with 120,000 to 150,000 clones, approximately 80% of them seen once. Input material: peripheral blood. The receptor source for this set is a human donor in a cohort sampled during active COVID-19. CDR3s leave out the opening cysteine and the closing phenylalanine or tryptophan. Each record gives: V gene, J gene, clone size, CDR3 protein. Clone size is given for some rows only: seen once, a few or many times, or a class if the clone is expanded.

v_gene: TRBV2; j_gene: TRBJ2-7; abundance: once; CDR3aa: ASSDRRSNNEQY
v_gene: TRBV9; j_gene: TRBJ2-6; abundance: NA; CDR3aa: ASSPRQGRSGANVLT
v_gene: TRBV30; j_gene: TRBJ1-3; abundance: NA; CDR3aa: AWSVKGSAGNTIY
v_gene: TRBV6-2/TRBV6-3; j_gene: TRBJ2-1; abundance: NA; CDR3aa: ASSSGGGGSLHNEQF
v_gene: TRBV29-1; j_gene: TRBJ1-1; abundance: NA; CDR3aa: SVNPGQANTEAF
v_gene: TRBV18; j_gene: TRBJ1-4; abundance: NA; CDR3aa: ASSPSATNEKLF
v_gene: TRBV2; j_gene: TRBJ2-7; abundance: NA; CDR3aa: ASTTRDRGEQY
v_gene: TRBV4-3; j_gene: TRBJ1-4; abundance: NA; CDR3aa: ASSQEGTGNEKLF
v_gene: TRBV6-5; j_gene: TRBJ1-2; abundance: few; CDR3aa: ASSWTGRGYT
v_gene: TRBV2; j_gene: TRBJ2-3; abundance: NA; CDR3aa: ASSAGFGSGTDTQY
v_gene: TRBV6-4; j_gene: TRBJ2-1; abundance: few; CDR3aa: ASSDHLSGEVGEQF
v_gene: TRBV28; j_gene: TRBJ2-1; abundance: NA; CDR3aa: ASSFSGQSGNEQF
v_gene: TRBV5-1; j_gene: TRBJ2-3; abundance: NA; CDR3aa: ASSLDAGHTDTQY
v_gene: TRBV28; j_gene: TRBJ2-1; abundance: NA; CDR3aa: ASSLRAGGSNEQF
v_gene: TRBV5-1; j_gene: TRBJ2-5; abundance: NA; CDR3aa: ASSSDGVQETQY
v_gene: TRBV5-1; j_gene: TRBJ2-3; abundance: NA; CDR3aa: ASSQRGAADTQY
v_gene: TRBV6-5; j_gene: TRBJ2-1; abundance: NA; CDR3aa: ASSSRLAGNNEQF
v_gene: TRBV4-3; j_gene: TRBJ1-6; abundance: NA; CDR3aa: ASSQTRNRGRLSPLH
v_gene: TRBV19; j_gene: TRBJ1-6; abundance: NA; CDR3aa: ASSLQGTTNSPLH
v_gene: TRBV7-2; j_gene: TRBJ2-2; abundance: NA; CDR3aa: ASSLTASIGELF
v_gene: TRBV6-5; j_gene: TRBJ1-2; abundance: NA; CDR3aa: ASSRGQGAGGYT
v_gene: TRBV4-2; j_gene: TRBJ2-5; abundance: few; CDR3aa: ASSQEPRTGGGETQY
v_gene: TRBV19; j_gene: TRBJ1-5; abundance: NA; CDR3aa: ASSMTPNRDQPQH
v_gene: TRBV5-6; j_gene: TRBJ2-5; abundance: few; CDR3aa: ASSLEFRRQETQY
v_gene: TRBV5-4; j_gene: TRBJ1-2; abundance: NA; CDR3aa: ASSLQVTFGGYT
v_gene: TRBV3-1/TRBV3-2; j_gene: TRBJ1-2; abundance: few; CDR3aa: ASRGQTNYGYT
v_gene: TRBV6-5; j_gene: TRBJ2-3; abundance: NA; CDR3aa: ASRGGSLLTDTQY
v_gene: TRBV5-1; j_gene: TRBJ1-6; abundance: NA; CDR3aa: ASSLETGDSPLH
v_gene: TRBV15; j_gene: TRBJ2-2; abundance: few; CDR3aa: ATSRGNTGELF
v_gene: TRBV29-1; j_gene: TRBJ2-1; abundance: few; CDR3aa: SVSKLSGAVYNEQF
v_gene: TRBV25-1; j_gene: TRBJ1-2; abundance: NA; CDR3aa: ASSESVGGPYYGYT
v_gene: TRBV20-1; j_gene: TRBJ2-3; abundance: NA; CDR3aa: SASEGDTQY
v_gene: TRBV2; j_gene: TRBJ2-2; abundance: few; CDR3aa: ASTSGGQGWWTGELF
v_gene: TRBV28; j_gene: TRBJ2-7; abundance: NA; CDR3aa: ASTKLAGGSYEQY
v_gene: TRBV11-2; j_gene: TRBJ2-7; abundance: NA; CDR3aa: ASSRGLAVYEQY
v_gene: TRBV5-1; j_gene: TRBJ2-1; abundance: NA; CDR3aa: ASSLGGAGGDEQF
v_gene: TRBV7-2; j_gene: TRBJ1-5; abundance: NA; CDR3aa: ASSLGLDSQGPQH
v_gene: TRBV6-4; j_gene: TRBJ2-1; abundance: NA; CDR3aa: ASSVYLDSRDEQF
v_gene: TRBV4-2; j_gene: TRBJ1-2; abundance: NA; CDR3aa: ASSQQQGQGGYT
v_gene: TRBV10-2; j_gene: TRBJ2-2; abundance: NA; CDR3aa: ATKDPGGTGELF
v_gene: TRBV28; j_gene: TRBJ1-2; abundance: NA; CDR3aa: ASIGGNYGYT
v_gene: TRBV7-8; j_gene: TRBJ2-3; abundance: NA; CDR3aa: ASSLERGTSTDTQY
v_gene: TRBV3-1/TRBV3-2; j_gene: TRBJ2-2; abundance: NA; CDR3aa: ASGRTGELF
v_gene: TRBV6-2/TRBV6-3; j_gene: TRBJ1-1; abundance: NA; CDR3aa: ASSLKLNTEAF
v_gene: TRBV29-1; j_gene: TRBJ2-1; abundance: NA; CDR3aa: SVGLAGGSYNEQF
v_gene: TRBV4-3; j_gene: TRBJ1-1; abundance: NA; CDR3aa: ASSVDRTPLGAF
v_gene: TRBV7-3; j_gene: TRBJ2-3; abundance: once; CDR3aa: ASSPSGGAEGGTQY
v_gene: TRBV7-3; j_gene: TRBJ1-1; abundance: NA; CDR3aa: ASSLIGGPTEAF
v_gene: TRBV19; j_gene: TRBJ1-1; abundance: NA; CDR3aa: ASSIRQGTSTEAF
v_gene: TRBV10-3; j_gene: TRBJ2-6; abundance: once; CDR3aa: AISESGGSGANVLT
v_gene: TRBV3-1/TRBV3-2; j_gene: TRBJ2-5; abundance: NA; CDR3aa: ASSQAAGGNLQETQY
v_gene: TRBV4-3; j_gene: TRBJ2-5; abundance: few; CDR3aa: ASSQGLSRAQY
v_gene: TRBV4-2; j_gene: TRBJ2-3; abundance: NA; CDR3aa: ASSQDSGTSGGAVADTQY